The 25 T cell receptor beta chains below were found in one sample sequenced in a study of beta chain features in type 1 diabetes. Notes on the study in general: All four CD4+ subsets of Type 1 diabetes patients contained TCRB CDR3s that were moderately but significantly shorter.

The investigators reverse transcribed all of the isolated RNA, so they sequenced expressed TCRB transcripts. TCRdb's copy holds only in-frame clones and misses some; the assay was immunoSEQ multiplex PCR. The sample comprises 400,000 or so clones, over 8.5% of which are singletons, and about 0.6% rests with the top ten. These receptors lack a known antigen. Sequencing was carried out using central memory CD4+ T cells from blood. Receptors originate from a man aged 25 to 40 with type 1 diabetes.

This clone was seen a handful of times. This chain links TRBV7-2 with TRBJ2-2, with D tentatively TRBD1 (5 bases). CDR1 is SGHTA and CDR2 is FQGNSA in the germline V gene. V lost 5 bases and J 1 base, leaving 11 bases between the germline ends. This CDR3 is 15 amino acids long. CDR3 bases: TGTGCCAGCAGCGAAGACAGACGGAACACCGGGGAGCTGTTTTTT. This codes for CASSEDRRNTGELFF.

This chain links TRBV19 with TRBJ1-1, with D perhaps TRBD1 (6 bases). The V gene's germline CDR1 is LNHDA and CDR2 SQIVND (reference sequence). V was shortened by 8 bases and J by 2 bases, with 18 bases between the two germline ends. The CDR3 has 15 residues. This CDR3 reads CASRSSRGANTEAFF. The DNA of the CDR3 is TGTGCCAGTCGCTCCTCACGGGGGGCCAACACTGAAGCTTTCTTT.

The V gene is TRBV7-2, the J gene TRBJ2-7, with D possibly being TRBD2 (5 bases). This CDR3 has 13 amino acids. CDR1 and CDR2 (germline): SGHTA, FQGNSA. With 5 bases removed from V and 2 bases from J, the gap between germline ends came to 10 bases. CDR3 DNA sequence: TGTGCCAGCAGCCGACTAACCACCTACGAGCAGTACTTC. As protein: CASSRLTTYEQYF.

This clone was detected only a few times. The rearrangement joins TRBV19 to TRBJ2-1; 7 bases fit TRBD2. The J segment lost 9 bases and the V segment lost 5 bases, leaving 7 bases of the junction unmatched. CDR3 length: 13 residues. CDR1 and CDR2 from the germline V gene are LNHDA and SQIVND (reference sequence). DNA for the CDR3: TGTGCCAGTAGTCCAGGACTAGTCAGTGAGCAGTTCTTC. The encoded protein is CASSPGLVSEQFF.

The rearrangement joins TRBV7-2 to TRBJ2-3, with D unclear. Germline V gene data show CDR1 as SGHTA and CDR2 as FQGNSA. The CDR3 spans 16 residues. The V end was cut by 5 bases, the J end by 0 bases, with 15 bases between. CDR3 sequence reads: CASSLVAAASTDTQYF. The CDR3 region has the DNA TGTGCCAGCAGCCTGGTTGCGGCCGCTAGCACAGATACGCAGTATTTT.

This chain connects TRBV7-9 to TRBJ2-7, with a weak D call TRBD1 (6 bases). The germline V and J ends were trimmed by 4 bases and 7 bases, with 14 bases remaining between them. Germline values: CDR1 SEHNR, CDR2 FQNEAQ (reference sequence). The CDR3 sequence is 13 residues long. CDR3 region: CASSSPNREEQYF. DNA for the CDR3: TGTGCCAGCAGCTCACCCAACAGGGAGGAGCAGTACTTC. The full variable domain, in which reference TRBV7-9 and TRBJ2-7 provide the parts outside the CDR3, is DTGVSQNPRHKITKRGQNVTFRCDPISEHNRLYWYRQTLGQGPEFLTYFQNEAQLEKSRLLSDRFSAERPKGSFSTLEIQRTEQGDSAMYLCASSSPNREEQYFGPGTRLTVT.

The CDR3 loop reads CASSQAASGYTF. The DNA of the CDR3 is TGCGCCAGCAGCCAAGCAGCCTCCGGCTACACCTTC. The chain employs TRBV4-3 and TRBJ1-2; D ambiguous. The CDR3 runs 12 residues. The V and J ends lost 1 base and 8 bases respectively, with 8 bases between them. CDR1 is LGHNA and CDR2 is YSLEER in the germline V gene.

Written as DNA, the CDR3 is TGTGCCAGCAGCTTAGATCATTTCACCGGGGAGCTGTTTTTT. It codes for CASSLDHFTGELFF. This chain uses TRBV11-3 with TRBJ2-2; no clear D gene. The CDR3 sequence is 14 residues long. V was cut by 0 bases and J by 4 bases, with 6 bases left in between. Per the germline V gene, CDR1 is SGHNT and CDR2 is YENEEA.

The chain has TRBV6-4 and TRBJ1-1; D is undetermined. Trimming took 5 bases from V and 3 from J, leaving 13 bases between them. CDR1 and CDR2 from the germline V gene are MRHNA and SNTAGT. The CDR3 spans 14 residues. In DNA form, the CDR3 reads TGTGCCAGCAGTTACGCGCAATGGGACACTGAAGCTTTCTTT. As protein: CASSYAQWDTEAFF.

The rearrangement uses TRBV11-2 and TRBJ2-5; 9 positions match TRBD1. V lost 4 bases, J lost 5 bases, and 8 bases stayed unmatched. This CDR3 spans 15 amino acids. The germline CDR1 and CDR2 sequences are SGHAT and FQNNGV. The DNA of the CDR3 is TGTGCCAGCAGCTCAGGGACAGGGAATGGGGAGACCCAGTACTTC. This codes for CASSSGTGNGETQYF.

This clone has ten or more counts. The J gene is TRBJ1-1, the V gene TRBV10-3; possibly TRBD1 for D (5 bases). V was cut by 3 bases and J by 1 base, with 9 bases left in between. Germline-derived CDR1 and CDR2 are ENHRY and SYGVKD. This CDR3 has 14 residues. The chain's CDR3 is CAISDRQGNTEAFF. The CDR3, as DNA: TGTGCCATCAGTGATCGGCAGGGGAACACTGAAGCTTTCTTT.

This clone was picked up a small number of times. This chain uses TRBV5-1 with TRBJ2-2, with D hard to call. The CDR3 is 13 amino acids. Trimming took off 2 bases at V and 6 bases at J, with 8 bases between the two ends. CDR1 is SGHRS, CDR2 YFSETQ, per germline. For the CDR3, the DNA is TGCGCCAGCAGCTTATATGGGCCCGGGGAGCTGTTTTTT. Protein: CASSLYGPGELFF.

This clone was seen ten or more times. The chain combines TRBV29-1 with TRBJ2-2; tentatively, D is TRBD2 (6 bases). Trimming took 4 bases from V and 3 from J, leaving 12 bases between them. This CDR3 spans 14 amino acids. Germline V gene data show CDR1 as SQVTM and CDR2 as ANQGSEA. CDR3 sequence (DNA): TGCAGCGTTGGGCGGGACGAGCACACCGGGGAGCTGTTTTTT. Protein sequence: CSVGRDEHTGELFF.

This clone was recorded a few times. The J gene is TRBJ1-1, the V gene TRBV6-4, with D possibly being TRBD1 (6 bases). V was clipped by 6 bases and J by 4 bases, with 15 bases between them. CDR1 MRHNA and CDR2 SNTAGT come from the germline V gene. The CDR3 is 14 amino acids. The CDR3 DNA reads as TGTGCCAGCAGGGCGCGGGGGCAGGGCACTGAAGCTTTCTTT. Residues: CASRARGQGTEAFF.

The chain is built from TRBV7-9 and TRBJ2-5, with 8 bases identical to TRBD2. V trimming: 4 bases; J trimming: 4 bases; junction bases outside the gene matches: 5. The CDR3 contains 14 residues. The V gene's germline CDR1 is SEHNR and CDR2 FQNEAQ (reference sequence). This chain's CDR3 is CASSSGLAVETQYF. In DNA form, the CDR3 reads TGTGCCAGCAGCTCAGGACTAGCAGTAGAGACCCAGTACTTC. Together with reference TRBV7-9 and TRBJ2-5, the CDR3 gives the full variable domain: DTGVSQNPRHKITKRGQNVTFRCDPISEHNRLYWYRQTLGQGPEFLTYFQNEAQLEKSRLLSDRFSAERPKGSFSTLEIQRTEQGDSAMYLCASSSGLAVETQYFGPGTRLLVL.

This clone occurred a few times. This rearrangement joins TRBV10-1 to TRBJ1-2, with 7 bases fitting TRBD1. Germline CDR1 and CDR2: WNHNN and SYGVQD (reference sequence). This CDR3 has 14 residues. V gave up 2 bases and J gave up 3 bases; unmatched junction bases: 3. CDR3 protein: CASSEDREDYGYTF. The CDR3 coding sequence is TGCGCCAGCAGTGAGGACAGGGAAGACTATGGCTACACCTTC.

The CDR3: CASSFVGGPANEQFF. The CDR3 DNA is TGTGCCAGCAGCTTCGTGGGAGGGCCCGCCAATGAGCAGTTCTTC. The chain employs TRBV11-2 and TRBJ2-1, with 7 bases matching TRBD2. Germline-derived CDR1 and CDR2 are SGHAT and FQNNGV. Unmatched junction bases numbered 8, after V lost 3 bases and J lost 6 bases. CDR3 length: 15 amino acids.

This clone was detected only a few times. The chain couples TRBV5-4 to TRBJ1-1; the D gene is possibly TRBD1 (5 bases). This CDR3 spans 15 amino acids. The ends were cut back, 4 bases at V and 0 bases at J, with 13 bases in the middle. Looked up from germline, CDR1 is SGHNT and CDR2 is YYREEE (reference sequence). The CDR3 sequence is CASSPDGTLNTEAFF. Written as DNA, the CDR3 is TGTGCCAGCAGCCCCGACGGGACTTTGAACACTGAAGCTTTCTTT.

The chain uses TRBV5-5 and TRBJ1-5; tentatively, D is TRBD1 (6 bases). The CDR3 consists of 15 residues. The germline V gene encodes CDR1 SGHKS and CDR2 YYEKEE (reference sequence). V shed 0 bases and J shed 2 bases, with 9 bases lying between them. The CDR3 protein is CASSLAGDGNQPQHF. The CDR3 coding sequence is TGTGCCAGCAGCTTGGCAGGGGATGGCAATCAGCCCCAGCATTTT.

This CDR3 is CASSRWTGLETQYF. Here the CDR3 DNA reads TGTGCCAGCAGCCGATGGACAGGGTTAGAGACCCAGTACTTC. The rearrangement uses TRBV13 and TRBJ2-5, with 8 bases that match TRBD1. In germline, CDR1 is PRHDT, CDR2 FYEKMQ (reference sequence). The ends lost 5 bases at V and 4 bases at J; junction bases unmatched: 6. The CDR3 consists of 14 residues.

The V and J genes are TRBV5-6 and TRBJ1-2; possible D gene TRBD1, 6 bases. Germline values: CDR1 SGHDT, CDR2 YYEEEE. There are 14 residues in the CDR3. With 2 bases removed from V and 11 bases from J, the gap between germline ends came to 19 bases. The CDR3 bases are TGTGCCAGCAGCTTCGCCGGGACAAGAGAATTTTACACCTTC. Its protein product is CASSFAGTREFYTF.

CDR3 nucleotides: TGTGCCAGCAGTCCACAGGGAGGTAGCAATCAGCCCCAGCATTTT. Its translation: CASSPQGGSNQPQHF. This chain joins TRBV13 and TRBJ1-5, with D maybe TRBD1 (6 bases). The CDR3 covers 15 residues. V was shortened by 6 bases and J by 0 bases, with 12 bases between the two germline ends. Per germline, CDR1 PRHDT and CDR2 FYEKMQ (reference sequence).

The V call is TRBV28, the J call TRBJ1-1; no clear D gene. Germline CDR1 and CDR2: MDHEN and SYDVKM. This CDR3 contains 13 residues. The ends were cut back, 5 bases at V and 0 bases at J, with 7 bases in the middle. The CDR3 DNA follows: TGTGCCAGCAGTGACACGATGAACACTGAAGCTTTCTTT. This translates into CASSDTMNTEAFF.

Only a few counts were recorded for this clone. The chain uses TRBV7-2 and TRBJ2-1; 10 nucleotides agree with TRBD1. The CDR3 loop spans 13 amino acids. Germline-derived CDR1 and CDR2 are SGHTA and FQGNSA. The ends lost 5 bases at V and 15 bases at J; junction bases unmatched: 10. The CDR3 region is CASSLTWDRGPFF. Here the CDR3 DNA reads TGTGCCAGCAGCCTCACGTGGGACAGGGGTCCGTTCTTC.

The chain joins TRBV18 to TRBJ2-3; a weak D match, TRBD1 (6 bases). The ends were cut back, 3 bases at V and 6 bases at J, with 10 bases in the middle. CDR3 length equals 13 residues. In germline, CDR1 is KGHSH, CDR2 LQKENI. The CDR3: CASSPDRLDTQYF. In DNA, the CDR3 is TGTGCCAGCTCACCGGACAGACTCGATACGCAGTATTTT.